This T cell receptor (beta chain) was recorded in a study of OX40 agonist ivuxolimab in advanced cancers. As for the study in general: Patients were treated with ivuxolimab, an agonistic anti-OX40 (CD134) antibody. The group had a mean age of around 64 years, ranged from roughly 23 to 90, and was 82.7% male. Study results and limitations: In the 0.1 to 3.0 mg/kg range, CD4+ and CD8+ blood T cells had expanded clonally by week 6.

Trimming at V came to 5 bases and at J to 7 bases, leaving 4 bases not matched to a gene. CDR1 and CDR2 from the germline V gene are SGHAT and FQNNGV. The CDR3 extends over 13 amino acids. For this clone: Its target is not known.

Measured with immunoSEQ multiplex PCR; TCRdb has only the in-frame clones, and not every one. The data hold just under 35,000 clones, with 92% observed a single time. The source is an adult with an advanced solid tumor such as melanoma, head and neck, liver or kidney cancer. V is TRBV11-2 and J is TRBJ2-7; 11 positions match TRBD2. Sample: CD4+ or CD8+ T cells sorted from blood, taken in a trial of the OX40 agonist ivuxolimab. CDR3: CASSHSGRGEQYF. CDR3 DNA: TGTGCCAGCAGCCATAGCGGGAGGGGTGAGCAGTACTTC. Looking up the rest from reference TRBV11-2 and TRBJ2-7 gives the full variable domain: EAGVAQSPRYKIIEKRQSVAFWCNPISGHATLYWYQQILGQGPKLLIQFQNNGVVDDSQLPKDRFSAERLKGVDSTLKIQPAKLEDSAVYLCASSHSGRGEQYFGPGTRLTVT.